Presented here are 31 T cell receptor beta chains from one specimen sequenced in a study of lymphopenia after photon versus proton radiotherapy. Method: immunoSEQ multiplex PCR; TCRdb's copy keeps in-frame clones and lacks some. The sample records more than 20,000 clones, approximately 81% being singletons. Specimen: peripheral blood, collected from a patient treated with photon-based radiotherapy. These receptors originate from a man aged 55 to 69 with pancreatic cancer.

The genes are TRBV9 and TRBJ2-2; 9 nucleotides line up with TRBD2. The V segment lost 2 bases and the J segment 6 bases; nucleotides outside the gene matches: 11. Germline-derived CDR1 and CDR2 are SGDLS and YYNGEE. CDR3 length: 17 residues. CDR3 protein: CASSVSGLATYAGELFF. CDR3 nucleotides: TGTGCCAGCAGCGTCTCGGGACTAGCTACGTACGCCGGGGAGCTGTTTTTT.

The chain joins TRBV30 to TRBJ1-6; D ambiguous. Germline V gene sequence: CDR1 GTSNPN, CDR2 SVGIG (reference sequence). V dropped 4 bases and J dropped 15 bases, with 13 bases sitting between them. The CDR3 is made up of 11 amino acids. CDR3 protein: CAWTTREDLHF. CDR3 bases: TGTGCCTGGACTACGAGGGAGGACCTCCACTTT.

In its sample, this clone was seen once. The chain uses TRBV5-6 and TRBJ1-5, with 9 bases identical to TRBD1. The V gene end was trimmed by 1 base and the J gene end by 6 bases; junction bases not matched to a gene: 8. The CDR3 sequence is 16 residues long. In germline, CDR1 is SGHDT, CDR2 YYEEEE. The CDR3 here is CASSLFGTGIGQPQHF. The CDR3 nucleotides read TGTGCCAGCAGCTTGTTCGGGACAGGGATCGGTCAGCCCCAGCATTTT.

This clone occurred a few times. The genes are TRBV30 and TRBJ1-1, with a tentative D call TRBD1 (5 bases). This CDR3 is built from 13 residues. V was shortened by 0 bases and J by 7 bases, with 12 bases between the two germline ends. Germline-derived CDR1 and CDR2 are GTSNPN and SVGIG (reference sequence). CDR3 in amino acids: CAWSVLVTDEAFF. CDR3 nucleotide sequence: TGTGCCTGGAGTGTACTAGTGACAGATGAAGCTTTCTTT.

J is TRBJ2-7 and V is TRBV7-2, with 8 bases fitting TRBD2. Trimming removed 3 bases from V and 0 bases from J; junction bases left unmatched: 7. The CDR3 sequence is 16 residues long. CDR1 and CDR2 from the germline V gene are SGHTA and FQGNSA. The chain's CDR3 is CASSFIGGGSSYEQYF. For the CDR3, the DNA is TGTGCCAGCAGCTTTATCGGCGGGGGGAGCTCCTACGAGCAGTACTTC. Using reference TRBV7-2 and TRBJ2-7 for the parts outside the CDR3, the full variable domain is GAGVSQSPSNKVTEKGKDVELRCDPISGHTALYWYRQSLGQGLEFLIYFQGNSAPDKSGLPSDRFSAERTGGSVSTLTIQRTQQEDSAVYLCASSFIGGGSSYEQYFGPGTRLTVT.

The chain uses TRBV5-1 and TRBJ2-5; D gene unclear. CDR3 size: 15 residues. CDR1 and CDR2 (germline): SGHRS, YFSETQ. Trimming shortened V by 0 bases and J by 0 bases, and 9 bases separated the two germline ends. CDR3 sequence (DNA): TGCGCCAGCAGCTTGGCTGGGTCAGACCAAGAGACCCAGTACTTC. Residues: CASSLAGSDQETQYF.

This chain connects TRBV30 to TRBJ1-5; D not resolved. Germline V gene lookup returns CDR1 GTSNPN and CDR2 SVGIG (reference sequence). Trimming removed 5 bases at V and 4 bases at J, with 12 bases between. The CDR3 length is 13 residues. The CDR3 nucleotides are TGTGCCTGGGGGCATGGTCGGAATCAGCCCCAGCATTTT. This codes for CAWGHGRNQPQHF.

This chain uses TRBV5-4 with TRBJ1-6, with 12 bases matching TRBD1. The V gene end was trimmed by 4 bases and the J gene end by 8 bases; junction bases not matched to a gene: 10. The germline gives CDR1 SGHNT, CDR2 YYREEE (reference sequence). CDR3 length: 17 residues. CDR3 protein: CASSPGQGAGSYSPLHF. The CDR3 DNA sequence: TGTGCCAGCAGCCCGGGACAGGGGGCGGGTTCCTATTCACCCCTCCACTTT. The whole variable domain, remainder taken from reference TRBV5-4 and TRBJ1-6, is ETGVTQSPTHLIKTRGQQVTLRCSSQSGHNTVSWYQQALGQGPQFIFQYYREEENGRGNFPPRFSGLQFPNYSSELNVNALELDDSALYLCASSPGQGAGSYSPLHFGNGTRLTVT.

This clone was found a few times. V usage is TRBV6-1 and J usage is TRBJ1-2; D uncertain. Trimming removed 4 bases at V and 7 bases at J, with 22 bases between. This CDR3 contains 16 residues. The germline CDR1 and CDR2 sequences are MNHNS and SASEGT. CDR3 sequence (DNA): TGTGCCAGCAGTGCCACCGCGAGGGTGCAACGAGGTGGCTACACCTTC. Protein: CASSATARVQRGGYTF.

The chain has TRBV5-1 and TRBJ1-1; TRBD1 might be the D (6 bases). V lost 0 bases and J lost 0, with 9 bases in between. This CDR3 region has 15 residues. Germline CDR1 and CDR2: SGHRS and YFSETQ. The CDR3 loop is CASSLGGQLNTEAFF. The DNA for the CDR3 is TGCGCCAGCAGCTTGGGTGGACAGCTGAACACTGAAGCTTTCTTT.

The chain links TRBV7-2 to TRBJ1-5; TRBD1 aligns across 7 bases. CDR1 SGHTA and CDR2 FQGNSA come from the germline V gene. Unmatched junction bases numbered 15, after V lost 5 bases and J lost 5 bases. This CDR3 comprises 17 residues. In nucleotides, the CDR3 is TGTGCCAGCAGCCCCCGGTTAGGACAGGTATGGGATCAGCCCCAGCATTTT. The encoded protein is CASSPRLGQVWDQPQHF.

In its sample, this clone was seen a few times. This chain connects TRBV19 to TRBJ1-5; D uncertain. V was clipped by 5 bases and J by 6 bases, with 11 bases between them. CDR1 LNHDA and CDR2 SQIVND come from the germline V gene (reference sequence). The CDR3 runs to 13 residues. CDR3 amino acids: CASSPYTSQPQHF. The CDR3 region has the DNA TGTGCCAGTAGTCCATACACCAGTCAGCCCCAGCATTTT. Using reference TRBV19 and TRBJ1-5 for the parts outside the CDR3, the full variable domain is DGGITQSPKYLFRKEGQNVTLSCEQNLNHDAMYWYRQDPGQGLRLIYYSQIVNDFQKGDIAEGYSVSREKKESFPLTVTSAQKNPTAFYLCASSPYTSQPQHFGDGTRLSIL.

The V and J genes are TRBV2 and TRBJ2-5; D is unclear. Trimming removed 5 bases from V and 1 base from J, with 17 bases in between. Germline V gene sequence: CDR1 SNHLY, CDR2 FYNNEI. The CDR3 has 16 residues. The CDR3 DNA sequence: TGTGCCAGCAGTCAGGACCCGTCGGATTCCCAAGAGACCCAGTACTTC. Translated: CASSQDPSDSQETQYF.

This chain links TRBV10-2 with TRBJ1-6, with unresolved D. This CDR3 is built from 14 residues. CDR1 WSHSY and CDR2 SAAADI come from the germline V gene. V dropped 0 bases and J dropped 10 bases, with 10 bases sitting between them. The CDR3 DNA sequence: TGCGCCAGCAGTGAGTCTAGCCGGCGGTCACCCCTCCACTTT. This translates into CASSESSRRSPLHF.

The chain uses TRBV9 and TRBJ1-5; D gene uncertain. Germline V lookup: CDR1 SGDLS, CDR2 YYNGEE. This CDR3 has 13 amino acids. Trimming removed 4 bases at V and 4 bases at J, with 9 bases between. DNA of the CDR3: TGTGCCAGCAGCCCCACGGTAAATCAGCCCCAGCATTTT. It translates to CASSPTVNQPQHF. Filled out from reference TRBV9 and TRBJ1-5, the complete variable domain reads DSGVTQTPKHLITATGQRVTLRCSPRSGDLSVYWYQQSLDQGLQFLIQYYNGEERAKGNILERFSAQQFPDLHSELNLSSLELGDSALYFCASSPTVNQPQHFGDGTRLSIL.

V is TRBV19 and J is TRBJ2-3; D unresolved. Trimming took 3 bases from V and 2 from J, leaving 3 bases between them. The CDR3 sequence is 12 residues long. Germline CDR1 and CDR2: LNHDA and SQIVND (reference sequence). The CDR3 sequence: CASSIDTDTQYF. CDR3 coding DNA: TGTGCCAGTAGTATCGACACAGATACGCAGTATTTT. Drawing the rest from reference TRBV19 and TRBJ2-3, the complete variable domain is DGGITQSPKYLFRKEGQNVTLSCEQNLNHDAMYWYRQDPGQGLRLIYYSQIVNDFQKGDIAEGYSVSREKKESFPLTVTSAQKNPTAFYLCASSIDTDTQYFGPGTRLTVL.

The CDR3, as DNA: TGTGCCAGTAGTAGGGGGACAGGGGACTCCAAAAACATTCAGTACTTC. Its protein product is CASSRGTGDSKNIQYF. This chain links TRBV19 with TRBJ2-4; 10 bases are a match to TRBD1. Germline V CDR1 and CDR2: LNHDA, SQIVND (reference sequence). The CDR3 length is 16 residues. V gave up 4 bases and J gave up 2 bases; unmatched junction bases: 5.

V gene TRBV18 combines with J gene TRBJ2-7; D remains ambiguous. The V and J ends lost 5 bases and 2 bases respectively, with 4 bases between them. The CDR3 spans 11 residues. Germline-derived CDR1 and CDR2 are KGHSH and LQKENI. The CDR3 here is CASSVAYEQYF. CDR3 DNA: TGTGCCAGCTCAGTGGCCTACGAGCAGTACTTC.

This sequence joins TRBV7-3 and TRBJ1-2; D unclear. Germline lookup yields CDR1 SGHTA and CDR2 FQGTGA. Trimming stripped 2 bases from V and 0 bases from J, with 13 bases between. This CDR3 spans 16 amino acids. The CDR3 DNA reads TGTGCCAGCAGCTTAGTCCGAGGCGCCGCTAACTATGGCTACACCTTC. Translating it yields CASSLVRGAANYGYTF.

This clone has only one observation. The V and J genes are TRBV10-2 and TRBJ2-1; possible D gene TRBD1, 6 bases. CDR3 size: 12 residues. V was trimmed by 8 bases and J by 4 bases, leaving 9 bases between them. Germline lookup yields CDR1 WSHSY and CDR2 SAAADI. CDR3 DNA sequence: TGCGCCAGCCGTGGACAGTACAATGAGCAGTTCTTC. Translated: CASRGQYNEQFF.

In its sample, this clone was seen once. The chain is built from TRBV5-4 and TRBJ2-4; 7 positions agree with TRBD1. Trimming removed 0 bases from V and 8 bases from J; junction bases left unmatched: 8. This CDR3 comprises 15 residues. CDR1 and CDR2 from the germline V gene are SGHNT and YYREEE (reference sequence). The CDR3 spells CASSLGTGDWDIQYF. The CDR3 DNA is TGTGCCAGCAGCTTGGGAACAGGGGATTGGGACATTCAGTACTTC.

CDR3 loop: CASGIATGGLYEQYF. CDR3 bases: TGTGCTAGTGGAATCGCTACAGGGGGCTTATACGAGCAGTACTTC. This sequence joins TRBV12-5 and TRBJ2-7; 9 bases are shared with TRBD1. This CDR3 region has 15 residues. CDR1 is LGHNT and CDR2 is FRNRAP in the germline V gene. The J segment lost 4 bases and the V segment lost 6 bases, leaving 10 bases of the junction unmatched.

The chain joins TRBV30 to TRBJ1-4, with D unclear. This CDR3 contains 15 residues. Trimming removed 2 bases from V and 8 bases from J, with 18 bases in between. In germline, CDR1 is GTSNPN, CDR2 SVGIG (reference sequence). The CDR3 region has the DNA TGTGCCTGGAGTAAAAAATCGGGGAGCTGGGAAAAACTGTTTTTT. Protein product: CAWSKKSGSWEKLFF.

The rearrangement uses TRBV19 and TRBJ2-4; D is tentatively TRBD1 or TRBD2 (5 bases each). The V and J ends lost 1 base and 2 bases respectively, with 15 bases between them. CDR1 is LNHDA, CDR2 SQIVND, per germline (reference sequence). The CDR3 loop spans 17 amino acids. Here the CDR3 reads CASSIGGWAGSKNIQYF. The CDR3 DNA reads TGTGCCAGTAGTATAGGGGGGTGGGCAGGGTCCAAAAACATTCAGTACTTC.

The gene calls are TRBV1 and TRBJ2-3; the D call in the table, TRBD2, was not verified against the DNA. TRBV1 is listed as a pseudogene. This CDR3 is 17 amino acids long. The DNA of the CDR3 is TGCACCAGCAGCCAAGATAGTCCGAGCCCTAGCACAGATACGCAGTATTTT. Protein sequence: CTSSQDSPSPSTDTQYF.

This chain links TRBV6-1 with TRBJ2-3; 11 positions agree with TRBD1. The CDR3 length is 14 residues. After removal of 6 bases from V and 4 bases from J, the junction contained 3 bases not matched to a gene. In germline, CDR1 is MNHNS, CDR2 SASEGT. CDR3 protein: CASRGTGGPDTQYF. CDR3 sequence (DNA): TGTGCCAGCAGAGGGACAGGGGGGCCAGATACGCAGTATTTT.

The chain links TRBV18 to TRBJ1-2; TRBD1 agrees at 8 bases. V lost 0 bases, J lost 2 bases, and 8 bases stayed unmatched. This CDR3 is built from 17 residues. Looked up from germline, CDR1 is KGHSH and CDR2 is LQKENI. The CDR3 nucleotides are TGTGCCAGCTCACCACCGGGTGTCAGGGGGCCCAACTATGGCTACACCTTC. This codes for CASSPPGVRGPNYGYTF. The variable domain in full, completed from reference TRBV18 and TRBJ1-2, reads NAGVMQNPRHLVRRRGQEARLRCSPMKGHSHVYWYRQLPEEGLKFMVYLQKENIIDESGMPKERFSAEFPKEGPSILRIQQVVRGDSAAYFCASSPPGVRGPNYGYTFGSGTRLTVV.

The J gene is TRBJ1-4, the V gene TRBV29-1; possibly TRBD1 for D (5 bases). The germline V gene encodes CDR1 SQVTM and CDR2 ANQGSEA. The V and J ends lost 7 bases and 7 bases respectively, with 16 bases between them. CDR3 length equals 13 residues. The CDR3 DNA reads TGCAGCGGGAGCGGGACCTCCGGTGAAAAACTGTTTTTT. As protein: CSGSGTSGEKLFF.

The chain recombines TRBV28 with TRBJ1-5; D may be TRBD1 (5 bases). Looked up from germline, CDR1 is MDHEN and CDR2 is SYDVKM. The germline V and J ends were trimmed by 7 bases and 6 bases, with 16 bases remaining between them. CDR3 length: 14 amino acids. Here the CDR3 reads CASNLPGLGQPQHF. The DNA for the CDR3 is TGTGCCAGCAACCTACCAGGGTTGGGTCAGCCCCAGCATTTT.

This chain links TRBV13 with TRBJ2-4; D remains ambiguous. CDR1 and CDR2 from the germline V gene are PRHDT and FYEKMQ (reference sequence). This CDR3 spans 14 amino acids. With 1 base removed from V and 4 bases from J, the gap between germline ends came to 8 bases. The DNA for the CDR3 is TGTGCCAGCAGCTTAGTTTTCGAGAAAAACATTCAGTACTTC. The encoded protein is CASSLVFEKNIQYF.

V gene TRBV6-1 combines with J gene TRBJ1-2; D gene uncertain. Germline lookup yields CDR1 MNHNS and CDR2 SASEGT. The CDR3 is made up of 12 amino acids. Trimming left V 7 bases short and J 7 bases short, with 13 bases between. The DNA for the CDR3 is TGTGCCAGCACCCCTTCGGTAATTGGCTACACCTTC. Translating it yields CASTPSVIGYTF.